This paragraph covers one T cell receptor (beta chain) sequence. These data originate in a study of cytotoxic CD8 clonotypes in ibrutinib-treated CLL. Germline lookup yields CDR1 MDHEN and CDR2 SYDVKM. V was clipped by 3 bases and J by 2 bases, with 12 bases between them. This CDR3 has 15 amino acids. Using immunoSEQ multiplex PCR, the repertoire was profiled, and TCRdb retains in-frame clones only, with some absent. The data contain almost 250,000 clones, roughly 70% of them singletons. This sequence joins TRBV28 and TRBJ2-3, with a possible D match to TRBD1 (5 bases). Sequenced here: PBMCs, sampled after 24 months of ibrutinib treatment. The TCR comes from a human donor with chronic lymphocytic leukemia. The CDR3 is CASSFGADPTDTQYF. DNA of the CDR3: TGTGCCAGCAGTTTTGGGGCAGATCCCACAGATACGCAGTATTTT.